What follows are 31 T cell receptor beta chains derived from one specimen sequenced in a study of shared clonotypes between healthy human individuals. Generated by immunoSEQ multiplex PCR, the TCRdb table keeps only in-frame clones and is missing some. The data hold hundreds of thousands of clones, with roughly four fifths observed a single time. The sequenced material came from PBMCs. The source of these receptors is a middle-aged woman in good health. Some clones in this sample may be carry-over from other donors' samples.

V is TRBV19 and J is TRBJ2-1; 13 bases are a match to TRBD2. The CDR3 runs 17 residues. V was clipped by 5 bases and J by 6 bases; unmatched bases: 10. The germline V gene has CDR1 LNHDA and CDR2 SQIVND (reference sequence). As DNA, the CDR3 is TGTGCCAGTAGTCCGCCCCGGACTAGCGGGAGAATCAATGAGCAGTTCTTC. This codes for CASSPPRTSGRINEQFF.

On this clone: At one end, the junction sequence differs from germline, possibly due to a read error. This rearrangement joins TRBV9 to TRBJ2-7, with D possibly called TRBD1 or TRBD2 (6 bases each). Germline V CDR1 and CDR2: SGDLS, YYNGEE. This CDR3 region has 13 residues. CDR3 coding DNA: TGTGCCAGCAACGTACAGGAGGGGGACGAGCAGTACTTC. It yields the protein CASNVQEGDEQYF.

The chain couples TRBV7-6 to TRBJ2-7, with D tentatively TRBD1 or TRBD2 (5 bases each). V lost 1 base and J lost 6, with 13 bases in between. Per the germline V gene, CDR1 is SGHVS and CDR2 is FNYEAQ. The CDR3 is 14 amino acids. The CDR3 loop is CASSLDRGRTEQYF. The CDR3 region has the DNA TGTGCCAGCAGCTTAGATCGGGGACGTACCGAGCAGTACTTC.

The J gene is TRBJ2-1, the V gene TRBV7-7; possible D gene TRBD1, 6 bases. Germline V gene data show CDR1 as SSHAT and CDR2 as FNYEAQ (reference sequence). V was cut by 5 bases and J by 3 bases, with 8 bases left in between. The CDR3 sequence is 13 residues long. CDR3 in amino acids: CASSMDSYNEQFF. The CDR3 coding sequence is TGTGCCAGCAGCATGGACAGCTACAATGAGCAGTTCTTC.

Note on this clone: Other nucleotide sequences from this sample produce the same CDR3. The DNA for the CDR3 is TGTGCCTGGAGTAGGGGCAACTATGGCTACACCTTC. Translating it yields CAWSRGNYGYTF. The chain links TRBV30 to TRBJ1-2, with a tentative D call TRBD1 (5 bases). Between the trimmed V and J ends, which lost 2 bases and 2 bases, there was a span of 6 bases. The CDR3 loop spans 12 amino acids. Germline V gene data show CDR1 as GTSNPN and CDR2 as SVGIG (reference sequence).

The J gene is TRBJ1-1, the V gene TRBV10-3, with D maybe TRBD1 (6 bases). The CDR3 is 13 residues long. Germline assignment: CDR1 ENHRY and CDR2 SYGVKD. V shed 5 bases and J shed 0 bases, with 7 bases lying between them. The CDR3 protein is CAISRTVNTEAFF. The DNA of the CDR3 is TGTGCCATCAGTAGGACAGTGAACACTGAAGCTTTCTTT.

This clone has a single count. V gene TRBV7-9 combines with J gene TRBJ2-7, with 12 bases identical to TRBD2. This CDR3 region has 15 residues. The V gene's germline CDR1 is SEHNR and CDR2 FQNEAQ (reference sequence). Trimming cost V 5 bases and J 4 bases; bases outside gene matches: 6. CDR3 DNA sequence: TGTGCCAGCAGCACACGACTAGCGGGAGTATACGAGCAGTACTTC. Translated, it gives CASSTRLAGVYEQYF.

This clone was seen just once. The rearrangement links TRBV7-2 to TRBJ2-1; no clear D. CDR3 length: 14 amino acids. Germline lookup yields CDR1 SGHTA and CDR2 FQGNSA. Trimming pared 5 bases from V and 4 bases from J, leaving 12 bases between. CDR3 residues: CASSLPGSYNEQFF. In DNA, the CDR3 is TGTGCCAGCAGCCTACCAGGATCTTACAATGAGCAGTTCTTC.

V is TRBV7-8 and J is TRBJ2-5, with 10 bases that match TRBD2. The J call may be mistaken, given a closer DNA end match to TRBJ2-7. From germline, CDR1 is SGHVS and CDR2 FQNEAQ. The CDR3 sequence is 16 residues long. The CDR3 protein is CASSMRTSGSSYEQYF. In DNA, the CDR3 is TGTGCCAGCAGCATGCGGACTAGCGGCAGCTCCTACGAGCAGTACTTC.

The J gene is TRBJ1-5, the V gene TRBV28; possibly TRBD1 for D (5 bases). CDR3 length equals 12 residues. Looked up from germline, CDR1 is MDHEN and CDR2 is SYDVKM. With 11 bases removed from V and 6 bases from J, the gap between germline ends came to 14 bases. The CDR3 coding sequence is TGTGCCGGTCGCGGGGGGGGTCAGCCCCAGCATTTT. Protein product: CAGRGGGQPQHF.

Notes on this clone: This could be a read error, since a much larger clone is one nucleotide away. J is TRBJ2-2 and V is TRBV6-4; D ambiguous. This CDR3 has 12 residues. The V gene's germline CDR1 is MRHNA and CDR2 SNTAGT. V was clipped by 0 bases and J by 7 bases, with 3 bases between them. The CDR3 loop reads CASSDSYGELFF. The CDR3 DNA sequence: TGTGCCAGCAGTGACTCGTACGGGGAGCTGTTTTTT.

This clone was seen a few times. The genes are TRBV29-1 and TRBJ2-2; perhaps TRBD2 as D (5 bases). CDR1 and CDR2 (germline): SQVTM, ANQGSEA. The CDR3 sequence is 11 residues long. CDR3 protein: CSFERTGELFF. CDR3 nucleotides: TGCAGTTTTGAGCGGACCGGGGAGCTGTTTTTT.

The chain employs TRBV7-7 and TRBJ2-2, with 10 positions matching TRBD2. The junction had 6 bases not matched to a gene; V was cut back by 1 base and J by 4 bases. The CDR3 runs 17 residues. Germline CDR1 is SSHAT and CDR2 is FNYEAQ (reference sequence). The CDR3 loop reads CASSLVPSGSVTGELFF. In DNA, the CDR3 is TGTGCCAGCAGCTTAGTTCCTAGCGGGAGTGTCACCGGGGAGCTGTTTTTT. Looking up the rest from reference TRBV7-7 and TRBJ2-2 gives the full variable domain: GAGVSQSPRYKVTKRGQDVTLRCDPISSHATLYWYQQALGQGPEFLTYFNYEAQPDKSGLPSDRFSAERPEGSISTLTIQRTEQRDSAMYRCASSLVPSGSVTGELFFGEGSRLTVL.

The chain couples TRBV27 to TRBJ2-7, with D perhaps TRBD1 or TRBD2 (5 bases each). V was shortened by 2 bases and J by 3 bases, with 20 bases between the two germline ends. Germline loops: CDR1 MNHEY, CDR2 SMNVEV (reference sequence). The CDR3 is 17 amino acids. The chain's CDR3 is CASSLTGVGVSDYEQYF. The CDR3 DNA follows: TGTGCCAGCAGTTTAACGGGCGTGGGGGTCTCGGACTACGAGCAGTACTTC.

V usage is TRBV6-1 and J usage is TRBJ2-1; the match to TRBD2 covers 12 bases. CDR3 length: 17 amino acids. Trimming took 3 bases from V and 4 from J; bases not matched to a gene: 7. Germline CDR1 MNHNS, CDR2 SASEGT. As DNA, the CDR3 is TGTGCCAGCAGTGATTCCGGACTAGCGGGAAATTACAATGAGCAGTTCTTC. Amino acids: CASSDSGLAGNYNEQFF.

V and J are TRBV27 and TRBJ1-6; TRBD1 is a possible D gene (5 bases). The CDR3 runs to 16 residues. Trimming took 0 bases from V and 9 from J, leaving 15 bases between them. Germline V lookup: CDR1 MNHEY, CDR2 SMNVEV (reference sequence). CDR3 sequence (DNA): TGTGCCAGCAGTTTATCGCGGGCAGGGAGGACTTCACCCCTCCACTTT. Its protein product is CASSLSRAGRTSPLHF.

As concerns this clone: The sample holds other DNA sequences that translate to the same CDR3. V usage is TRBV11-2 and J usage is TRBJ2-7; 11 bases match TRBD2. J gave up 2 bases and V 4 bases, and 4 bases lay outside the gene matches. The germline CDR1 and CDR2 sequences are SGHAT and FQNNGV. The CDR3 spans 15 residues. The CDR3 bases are TGTGCCAGCAGCTCATTAGCGGGAGGGCCCTACGAGCAGTACTTC. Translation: CASSSLAGGPYEQYF.

As DNA, the CDR3 is TGTGCCAGCAGTCCCGGACAGGAGCAGTACTTC. Translated, it gives CASSPGQEQYF. This chain links TRBV28 with TRBJ2-5; 7 nucleotides line up with TRBD1. The CDR3 spans 11 residues. Germline-derived CDR1 and CDR2 are MDHEN and SYDVKM. V dropped 5 bases and J dropped 11; count of bases not matched to a gene: 5.

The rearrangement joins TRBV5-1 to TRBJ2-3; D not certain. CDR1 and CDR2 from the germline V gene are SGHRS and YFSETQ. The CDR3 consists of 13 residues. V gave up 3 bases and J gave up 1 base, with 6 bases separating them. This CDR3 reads CASSSIGTDTQYF. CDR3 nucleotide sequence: TGCGCCAGCAGCTCCATTGGCACAGATACGCAGTATTTT.

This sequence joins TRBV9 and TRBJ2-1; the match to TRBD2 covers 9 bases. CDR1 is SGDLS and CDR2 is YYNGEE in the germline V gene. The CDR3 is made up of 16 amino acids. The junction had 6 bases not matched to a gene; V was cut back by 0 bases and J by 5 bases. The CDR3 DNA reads TGTGCCAGCAGCGTAGGAGTGACTAGCGGTGACAATGAGCAGTTCTTC. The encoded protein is CASSVGVTSGDNEQFF.

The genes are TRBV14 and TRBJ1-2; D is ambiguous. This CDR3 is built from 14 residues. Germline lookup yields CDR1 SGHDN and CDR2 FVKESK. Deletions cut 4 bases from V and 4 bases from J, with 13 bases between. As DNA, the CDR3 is TGTGCCAGCAGCCCCTCGGGTGCGGGCTATGGCTACACCTTC. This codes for CASSPSGAGYGYTF.

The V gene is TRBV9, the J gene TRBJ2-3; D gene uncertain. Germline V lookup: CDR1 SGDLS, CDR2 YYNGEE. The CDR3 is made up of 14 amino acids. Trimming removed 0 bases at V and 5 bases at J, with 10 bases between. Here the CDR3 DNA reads TGTGCCAGCAGCGTAGTTTCTGCCTTAGATACGCAGTATTTT. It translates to CASSVVSALDTQYF.

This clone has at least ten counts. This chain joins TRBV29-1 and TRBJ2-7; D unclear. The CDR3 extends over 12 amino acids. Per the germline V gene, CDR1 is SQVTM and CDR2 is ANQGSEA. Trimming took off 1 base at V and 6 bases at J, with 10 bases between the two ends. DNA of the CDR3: TGCAGCGTTGAAGTTGGGCTCGGCGAGCAGTACTTC. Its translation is CSVEVGLGEQYF.

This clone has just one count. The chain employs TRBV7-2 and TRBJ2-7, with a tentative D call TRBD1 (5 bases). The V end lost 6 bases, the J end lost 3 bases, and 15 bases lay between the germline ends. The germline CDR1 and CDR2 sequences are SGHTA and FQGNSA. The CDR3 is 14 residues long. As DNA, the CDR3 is TGTGCCAGCAGGTTACCCGGCAGGGACTACGAGCAGTACTTC. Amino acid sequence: CASRLPGRDYEQYF.

CDR3 sequence (DNA): TGTGCTAGTGGTTTGGCGCCTGGAGGGGGAGCGAACACCGGGGAGCTGTTTTTT. It yields the protein CASGLAPGGGANTGELFF. V gene TRBV12-5 combines with J gene TRBJ2-2; D is possibly TRBD1 or TRBD2 (6 bases each). CDR1 and CDR2 (germline): LGHNT, FRNRAP. CDR3 length equals 18 residues. The ends were cut back, 1 base at V and 0 bases at J, with 15 bases in the middle.

Written as DNA, the CDR3 is TGTGCCAGCAGCTTAGTGAACGGGGCAGATACGCAGTATTTT. This encodes CASSLVNGADTQYF. The chain carries TRBV7-2 and TRBJ2-3; D might be TRBD2 (5 bases). This CDR3 region has 14 residues. V lost 1 base and J lost 4, with 9 bases in between. Per germline, CDR1 SGHTA and CDR2 FQGNSA.

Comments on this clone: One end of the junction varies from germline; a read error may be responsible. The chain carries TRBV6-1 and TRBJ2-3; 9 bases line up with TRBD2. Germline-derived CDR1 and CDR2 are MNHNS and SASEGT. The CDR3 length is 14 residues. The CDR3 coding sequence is TGTGCCAGCAGTGAAGGGGGGACTAGCTCCTGGGGCCTTTTT. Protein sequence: CASSEGGTSSWGLF.

The CDR3 nucleotides are TGTGCCAGCAGGGGGGTGTACACTGAAGCTTTCTTT. Residues: CASRGVYTEAFF. This chain uses TRBV27 with TRBJ1-1; TRBD1 is a possible D gene (5 bases). The V and J ends lost 6 bases and 3 bases respectively, with 8 bases between them. Germline V gene data show CDR1 as MNHEY and CDR2 as SMNVEV (reference sequence). This CDR3 is 12 amino acids long.

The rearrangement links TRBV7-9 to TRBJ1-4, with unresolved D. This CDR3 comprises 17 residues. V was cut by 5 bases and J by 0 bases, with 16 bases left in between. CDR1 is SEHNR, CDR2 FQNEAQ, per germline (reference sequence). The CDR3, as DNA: TGTGCCAGCAGCCAAGTAGCGGTACCAGCAACTAATGAAAAACTGTTTTTT. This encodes CASSQVAVPATNEKLFF.

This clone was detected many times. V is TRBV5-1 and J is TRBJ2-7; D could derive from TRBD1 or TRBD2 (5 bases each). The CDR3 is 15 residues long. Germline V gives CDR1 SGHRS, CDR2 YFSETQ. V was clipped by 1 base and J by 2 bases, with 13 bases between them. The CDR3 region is CASSLNAGSPYEQYF. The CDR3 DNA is TGCGCCAGCAGCTTGAATGCAGGGAGTCCCTACGAGCAGTACTTC.

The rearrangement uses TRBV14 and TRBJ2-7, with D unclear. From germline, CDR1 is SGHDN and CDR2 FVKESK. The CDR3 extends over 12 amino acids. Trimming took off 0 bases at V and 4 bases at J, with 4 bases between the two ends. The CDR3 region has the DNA TGTGCCAGCAGCCAAGAAAAATACGAGCAGTACTTC. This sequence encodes CASSQEKYEQYF.